This TCR beta chain was obtained from a study of T-cell memory formation after mild COVID-19. Whole-study context: TCR clusters were mostly donor specific.

This clonotype was picked up many times. TCRdb redid the calling of the 5' RACE reads with MiXCR, one entry per CDR3 protein. This table holds around 390,000 distinct CDR3 sequences, approximately 15% found once. The V gene end was trimmed by 7 bases and the J gene end by 2 bases; junction bases not matched to a gene: 9. CDR1 SEHNR and CDR2 FQNEAQ come from the germline V gene (reference sequence). This CDR3 has 15 residues. The receptor was isolated from a man younger than 35 who had mild COVID-19 (a few samples of this study predate the infection). Cell type and time point are not known. The sequencing sample was made of PBMCs or a T cell subset sorted from them (not recorded which). The J gene is TRBJ2-3, the V gene TRBV7-9; 7 bases line up with TRBD2. CDR3 in amino acids: CASTPKGTNTDTQYF. DNA for the CDR3: TGTGCCAGCACCCCCAAGGGGACTAACACAGATACGCAGTATTTT.